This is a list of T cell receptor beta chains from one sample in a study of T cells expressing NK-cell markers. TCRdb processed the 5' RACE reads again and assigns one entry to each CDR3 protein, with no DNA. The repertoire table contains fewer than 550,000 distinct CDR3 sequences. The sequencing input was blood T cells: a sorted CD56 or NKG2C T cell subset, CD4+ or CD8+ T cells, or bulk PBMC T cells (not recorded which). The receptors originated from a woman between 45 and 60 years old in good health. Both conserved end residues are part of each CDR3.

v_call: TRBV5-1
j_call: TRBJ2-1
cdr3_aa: CASSSQASSYNEQFF

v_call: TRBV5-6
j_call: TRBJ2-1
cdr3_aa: CASSLARRLAGVGEQFF

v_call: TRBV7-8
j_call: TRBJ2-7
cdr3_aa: CASSLGTGQRREQYF

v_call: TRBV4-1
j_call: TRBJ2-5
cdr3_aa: CASSLLPTSGDSQYF

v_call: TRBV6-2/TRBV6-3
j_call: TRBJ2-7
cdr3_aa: CASSLATDYYAYEQYF

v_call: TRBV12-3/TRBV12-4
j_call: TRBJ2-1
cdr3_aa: CASSLAGLAGKDEQFF

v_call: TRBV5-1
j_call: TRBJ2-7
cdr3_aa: CASSPFSNFPYEQYF

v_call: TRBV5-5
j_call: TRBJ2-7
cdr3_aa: CASSLQVSGSGEQYF

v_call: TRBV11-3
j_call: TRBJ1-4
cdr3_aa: CASSEPALEGEKLFF

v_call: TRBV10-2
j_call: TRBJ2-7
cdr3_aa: CASRSTPGLAGISEQYF

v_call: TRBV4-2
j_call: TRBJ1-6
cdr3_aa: CASSQADSDPSPLHF

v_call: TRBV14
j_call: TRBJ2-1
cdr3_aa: CASSQGDTSYNEQFF

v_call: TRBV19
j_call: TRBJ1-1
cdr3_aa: CASRHNGLNTEAFF

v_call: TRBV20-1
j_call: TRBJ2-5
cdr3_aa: CSARVGGETQYF

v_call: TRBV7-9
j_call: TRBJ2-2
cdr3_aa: CASSPIQGAGELFF

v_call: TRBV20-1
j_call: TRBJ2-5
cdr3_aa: CSATNTNDETQYF

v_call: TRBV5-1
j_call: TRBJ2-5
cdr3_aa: CASSRGQETQYF

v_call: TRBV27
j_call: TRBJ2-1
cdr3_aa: CASRPTSGTYNEQFF

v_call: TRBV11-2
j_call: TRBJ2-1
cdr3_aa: CASSSTLAGNYNEQFF

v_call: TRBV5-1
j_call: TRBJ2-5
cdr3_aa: CASSREGEETQYF

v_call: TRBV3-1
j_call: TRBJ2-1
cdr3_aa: CASSKDSDNEQFF

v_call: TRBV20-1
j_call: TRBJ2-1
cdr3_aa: CSASPPFDSYNEQFF

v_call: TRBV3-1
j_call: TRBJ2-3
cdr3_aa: CASSQVQWGDTQYF

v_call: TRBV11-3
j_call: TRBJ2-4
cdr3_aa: CASSFPLGRVEENIQYF

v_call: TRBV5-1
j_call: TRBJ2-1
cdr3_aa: CASTDGYNEQFF

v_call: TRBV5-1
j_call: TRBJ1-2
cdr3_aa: CASSTSGLTYTF

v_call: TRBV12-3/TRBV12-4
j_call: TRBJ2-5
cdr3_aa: CASSGEQETQYF

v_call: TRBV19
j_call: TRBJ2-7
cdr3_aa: CASTGVLGEQYF

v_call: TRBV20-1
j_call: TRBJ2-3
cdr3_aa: CSASERAGEDTQYF

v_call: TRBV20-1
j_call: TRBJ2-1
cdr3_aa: CSGWLAGYEQFF

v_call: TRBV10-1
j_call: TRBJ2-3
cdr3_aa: CASSVRQGTDTQYF

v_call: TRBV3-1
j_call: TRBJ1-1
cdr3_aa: CASSQGDGVRAFF

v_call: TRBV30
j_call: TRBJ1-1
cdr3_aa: CASLNFFGSEAFF

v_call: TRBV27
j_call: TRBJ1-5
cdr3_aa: CASSETRGRGNQPQHF

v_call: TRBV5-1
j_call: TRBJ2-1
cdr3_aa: CASTQAGGEQFF

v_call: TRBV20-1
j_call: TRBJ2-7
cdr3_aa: CSARPPGLSSYEQYF

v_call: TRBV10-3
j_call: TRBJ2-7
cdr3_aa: CAISEQGSGSSYEQYF

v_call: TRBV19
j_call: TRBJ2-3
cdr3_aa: CASSIGRSLSGTDTQYF

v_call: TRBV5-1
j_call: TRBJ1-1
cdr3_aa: CASSLLNRNTEAFF

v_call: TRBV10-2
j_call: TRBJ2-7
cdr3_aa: CASRGWGNEQYF

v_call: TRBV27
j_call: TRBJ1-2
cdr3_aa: CASSLGGAGPYGYTF

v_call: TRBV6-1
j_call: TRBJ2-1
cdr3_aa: CASSELSGSKIDEQFF

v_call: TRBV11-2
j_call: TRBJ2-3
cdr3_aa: CASRSVGGRRTDTQYF

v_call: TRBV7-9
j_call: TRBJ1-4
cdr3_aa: CASSPPWWAGDEKLFF